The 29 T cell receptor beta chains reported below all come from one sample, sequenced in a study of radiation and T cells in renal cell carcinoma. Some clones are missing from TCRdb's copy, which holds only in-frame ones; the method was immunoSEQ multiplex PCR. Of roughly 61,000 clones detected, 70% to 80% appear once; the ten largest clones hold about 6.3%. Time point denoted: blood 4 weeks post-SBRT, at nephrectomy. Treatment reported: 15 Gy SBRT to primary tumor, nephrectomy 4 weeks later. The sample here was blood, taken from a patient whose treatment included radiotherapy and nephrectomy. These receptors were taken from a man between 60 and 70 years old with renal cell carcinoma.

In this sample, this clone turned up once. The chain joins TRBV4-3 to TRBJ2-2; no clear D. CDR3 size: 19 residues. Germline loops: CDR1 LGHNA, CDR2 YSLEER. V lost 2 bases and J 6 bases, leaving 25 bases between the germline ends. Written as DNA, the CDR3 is TGCGCCAGCAGCCAACACTCTGGGTTCTTAAAGGTCCTCGCCGGGGAGCTGTTTTTT. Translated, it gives CASSQHSGFLKVLAGELFF.

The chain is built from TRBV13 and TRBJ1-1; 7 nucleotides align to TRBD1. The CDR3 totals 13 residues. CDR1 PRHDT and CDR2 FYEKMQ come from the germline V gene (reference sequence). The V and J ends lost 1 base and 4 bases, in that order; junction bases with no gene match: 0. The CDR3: CASSLAGGTEAFF. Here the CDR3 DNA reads TGTGCCAGCAGCTTAGCAGGGGGCACTGAAGCTTTCTTT.

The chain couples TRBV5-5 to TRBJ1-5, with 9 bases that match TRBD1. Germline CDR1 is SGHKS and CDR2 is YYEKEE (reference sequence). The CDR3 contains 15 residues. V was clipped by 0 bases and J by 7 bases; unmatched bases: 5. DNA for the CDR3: TGTGCCAGCAGCTTGGAAGGGACAGGGCACCAGCCCCAGCATTTT. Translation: CASSLEGTGHQPQHF.

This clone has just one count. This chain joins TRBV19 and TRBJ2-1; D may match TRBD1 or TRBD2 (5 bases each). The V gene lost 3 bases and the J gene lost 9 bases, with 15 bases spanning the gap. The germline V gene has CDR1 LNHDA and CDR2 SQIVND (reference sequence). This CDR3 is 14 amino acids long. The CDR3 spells CASSILSGHAEQFF. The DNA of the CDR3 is TGTGCCAGTAGTATCCTCTCGGGGCACGCTGAGCAGTTCTTC.

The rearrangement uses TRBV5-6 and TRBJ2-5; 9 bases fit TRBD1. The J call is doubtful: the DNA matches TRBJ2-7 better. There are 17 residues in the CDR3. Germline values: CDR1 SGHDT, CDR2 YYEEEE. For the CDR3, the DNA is TGTGCCAGCAGCTCGTCGATACCGGGACAGGGTTTCTACGAGCAGTACTTC. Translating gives CASSSSIPGQGFYEQYF.

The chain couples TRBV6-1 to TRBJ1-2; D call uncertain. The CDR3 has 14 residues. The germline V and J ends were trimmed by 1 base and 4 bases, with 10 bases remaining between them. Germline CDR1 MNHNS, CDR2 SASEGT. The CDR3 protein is CASSEDRVGYGYTF. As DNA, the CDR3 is TGTGCCAGCAGTGAAGACCGAGTTGGCTATGGCTACACCTTC.

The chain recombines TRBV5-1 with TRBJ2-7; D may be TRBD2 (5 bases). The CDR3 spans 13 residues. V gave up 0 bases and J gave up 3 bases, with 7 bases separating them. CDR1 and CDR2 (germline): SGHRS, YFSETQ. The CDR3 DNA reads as TGCGCCAGCAGCTTGGGAGGGTACTACGAGCAGTACTTC. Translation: CASSLGGYYEQYF.

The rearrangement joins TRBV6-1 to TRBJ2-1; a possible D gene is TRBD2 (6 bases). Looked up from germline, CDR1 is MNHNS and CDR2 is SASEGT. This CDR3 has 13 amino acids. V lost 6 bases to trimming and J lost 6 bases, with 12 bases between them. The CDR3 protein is CASRPPGVNEQFF. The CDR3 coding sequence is TGTGCCAGCAGGCCCCCGGGGGTCAATGAGCAGTTCTTC.

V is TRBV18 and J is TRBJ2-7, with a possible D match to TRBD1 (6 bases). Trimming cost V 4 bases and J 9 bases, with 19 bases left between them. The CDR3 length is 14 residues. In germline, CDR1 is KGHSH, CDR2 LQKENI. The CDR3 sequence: CASSLPGNRASQYF. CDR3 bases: TGTGCCAGCTCACTACCGGGGAACAGGGCCTCGCAGTACTTC.

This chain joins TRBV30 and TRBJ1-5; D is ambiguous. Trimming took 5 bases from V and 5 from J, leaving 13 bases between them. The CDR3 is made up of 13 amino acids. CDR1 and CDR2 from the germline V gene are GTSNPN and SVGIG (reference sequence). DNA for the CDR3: TGTGCCTGGGGGAAAGGTGGCGATCAGCCCCAGCATTTT. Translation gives CAWGKGGDQPQHF. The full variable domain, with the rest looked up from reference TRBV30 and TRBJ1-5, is SQTIHQWPATLVQPVGSPLSLECTVEGTSNPNLYWYRQAAGRGLQLLFYSVGIGQISSEVPQNLSASRPQDRQFILSSKKLLLSDSGFYLCAWGKGGDQPQHFGDGTRLSIL.

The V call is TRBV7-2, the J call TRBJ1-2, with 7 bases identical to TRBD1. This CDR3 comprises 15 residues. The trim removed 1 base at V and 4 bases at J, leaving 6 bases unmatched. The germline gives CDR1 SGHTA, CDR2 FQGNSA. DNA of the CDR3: TGTGCCAGCAGCTTAGAGCAGGGGGAAGGCTATGGCTACACCTTC. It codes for CASSLEQGEGYGYTF.

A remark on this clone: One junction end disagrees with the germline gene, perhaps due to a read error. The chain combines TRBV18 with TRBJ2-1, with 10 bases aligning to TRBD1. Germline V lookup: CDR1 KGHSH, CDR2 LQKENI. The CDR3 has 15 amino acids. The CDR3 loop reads CAGSLGQGGYNEQFF. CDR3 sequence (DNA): TGTGCCGGCTCTCTAGGACAGGGGGGTTACAATGAGCAGTTCTTC.

CDR3 DNA: TGTGCCAGCAGTGATGCGGGGAGCACAGATACGCAGTATTTT. It codes for CASSDAGSTDTQYF. This chain uses TRBV2 with TRBJ2-3, with D possibly being TRBD2 (6 bases). The CDR3 has 14 amino acids. Deletions cut 3 bases from V and 0 bases from J, with 7 bases between. Looked up from germline, CDR1 is SNHLY and CDR2 is FYNNEI. The full variable domain, its missing parts supplied by reference TRBV2 and TRBJ2-3, is EPEVTQTPSHQVTQMGQEVILRCVPISNHLYFYWYRQILGQKVEFLVSFYNNEISEKSEIFDDQFSVERPDGSNFTLKIRSTKLEDSAMYFCASSDAGSTDTQYFGPGTRLTVL.

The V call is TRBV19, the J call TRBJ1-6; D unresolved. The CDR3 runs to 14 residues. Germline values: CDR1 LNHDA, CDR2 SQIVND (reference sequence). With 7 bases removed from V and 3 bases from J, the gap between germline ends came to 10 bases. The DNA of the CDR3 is TGTGCCAGTATGACCGGGGTCTATAATTCACCCCTCCACTTT. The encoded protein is CASMTGVYNSPLHF.

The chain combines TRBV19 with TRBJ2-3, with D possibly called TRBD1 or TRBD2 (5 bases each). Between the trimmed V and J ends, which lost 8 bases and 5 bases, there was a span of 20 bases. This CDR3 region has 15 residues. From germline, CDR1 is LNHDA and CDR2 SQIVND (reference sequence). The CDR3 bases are TGTGCCAGTGAGGGTTTGGGCAGGGCCGGAGATACGCAGTATTTT. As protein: CASEGLGRAGDTQYF.

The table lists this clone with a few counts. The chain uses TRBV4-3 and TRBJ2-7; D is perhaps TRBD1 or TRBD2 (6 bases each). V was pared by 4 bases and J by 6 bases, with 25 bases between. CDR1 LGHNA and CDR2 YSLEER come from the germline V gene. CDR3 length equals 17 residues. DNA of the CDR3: TGCGCCAGCAGCCGCGAAGAGTCCGGGGGCGCAGCCCTCGAGCAGTACTTC. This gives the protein CASSREESGGAALEQYF.

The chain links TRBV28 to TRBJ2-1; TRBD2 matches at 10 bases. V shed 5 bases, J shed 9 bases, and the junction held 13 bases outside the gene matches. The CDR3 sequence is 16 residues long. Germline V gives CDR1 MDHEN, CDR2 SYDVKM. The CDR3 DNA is TGTGCCAGCAGTGGACAACCCCTAGCGGGGGAAGGTGAGCAGTTCTTC. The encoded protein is CASSGQPLAGEGEQFF. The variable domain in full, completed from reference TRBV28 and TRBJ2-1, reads DVKVTQSSRYLVKRTGEKVFLECVQDMDHENMFWYRQDPGLGLRLIYFSYDVKMKEKGDIPEGYSVSREKKERFSLILESASTNQTSMYLCASSGQPLAGEGEQFFGPGTRLTVL.

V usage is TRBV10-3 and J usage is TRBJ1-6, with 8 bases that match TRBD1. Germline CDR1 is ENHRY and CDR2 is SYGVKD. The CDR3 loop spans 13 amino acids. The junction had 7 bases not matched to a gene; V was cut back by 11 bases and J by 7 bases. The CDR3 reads CAVGNRGNSPLHF. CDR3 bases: TGTGCCGTGGGTAACAGGGGGAATTCACCCCTCCACTTT.

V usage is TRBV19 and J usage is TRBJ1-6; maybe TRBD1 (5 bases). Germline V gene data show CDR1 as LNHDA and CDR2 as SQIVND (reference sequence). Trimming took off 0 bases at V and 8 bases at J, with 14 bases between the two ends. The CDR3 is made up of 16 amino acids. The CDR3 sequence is CASSIDAGPTDSPLHF. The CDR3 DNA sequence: TGTGCCAGTAGTATAGACGCGGGACCGACGGATTCACCCCTCCACTTT. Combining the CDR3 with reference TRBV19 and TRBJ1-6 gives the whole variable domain DGGITQSPKYLFRKEGQNVTLSCEQNLNHDAMYWYRQDPGQGLRLIYYSQIVNDFQKGDIAEGYSVSREKKESFPLTVTSAQKNPTAFYLCASSIDAGPTDSPLHFGNGTRLTVT.

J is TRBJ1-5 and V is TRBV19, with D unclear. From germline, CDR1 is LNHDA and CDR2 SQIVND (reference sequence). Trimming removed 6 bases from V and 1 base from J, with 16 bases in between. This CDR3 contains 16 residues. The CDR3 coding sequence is TGTGCCAGTAGAAAGAGCGATTCGAACAGCAATCAGCCCCAGCATTTT. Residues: CASRKSDSNSNQPQHF.

This chain's CDR3 is CSVVRGNTGELFF. In DNA form, the CDR3 reads TGCAGCGTTGTCCGCGGGAACACCGGGGAGCTGTTTTTT. The V gene is TRBV29-1, the J gene TRBJ2-2; D is unresolved. The CDR3 consists of 13 residues. CDR1 SQVTM and CDR2 ANQGSEA come from the germline V gene. V was cut by 4 bases and J by 1 base, with 7 bases left in between.

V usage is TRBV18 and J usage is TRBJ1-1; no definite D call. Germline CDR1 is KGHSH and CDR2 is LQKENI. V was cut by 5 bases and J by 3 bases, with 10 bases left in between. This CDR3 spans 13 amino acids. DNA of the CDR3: TGTGCCAGCTCAATGGGCCAGGACACTGAAGCTTTCTTT. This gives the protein CASSMGQDTEAFF.

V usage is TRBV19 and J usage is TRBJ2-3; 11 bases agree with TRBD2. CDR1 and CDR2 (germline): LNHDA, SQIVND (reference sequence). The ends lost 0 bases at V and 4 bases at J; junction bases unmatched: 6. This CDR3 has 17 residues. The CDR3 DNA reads TGTGCCAGTAGTATAGATCATCTAGCGGGAGGCTCAGATACGCAGTATTTT. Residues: CASSIDHLAGGSDTQYF.

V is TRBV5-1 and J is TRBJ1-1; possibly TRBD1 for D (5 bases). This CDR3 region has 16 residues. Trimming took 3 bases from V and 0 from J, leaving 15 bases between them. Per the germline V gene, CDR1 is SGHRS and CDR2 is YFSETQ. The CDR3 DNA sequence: TGCGCCAGCAGCTACCCGGCCGACAGACTGAACACTGAAGCTTTCTTT. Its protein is CASSYPADRLNTEAFF.

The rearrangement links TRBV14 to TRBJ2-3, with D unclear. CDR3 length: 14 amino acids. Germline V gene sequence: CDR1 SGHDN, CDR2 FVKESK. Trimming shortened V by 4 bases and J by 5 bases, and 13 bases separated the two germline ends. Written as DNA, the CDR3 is TGTGCCAGCAGCCTCCTCCAGGTAGGAGATACGCAGTATTTT. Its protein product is CASSLLQVGDTQYF.

The DNA of the CDR3 is TGTGCCAGCAGCTTTGCGGAAGAGACCCAGTACTTC. Protein product: CASSFAEETQYF. V usage is TRBV11-2 and J usage is TRBJ2-5; the D is unclear. The germline V and J ends were trimmed by 3 bases and 3 bases, with 5 bases remaining between them. The CDR3 runs to 12 residues. The germline V gene has CDR1 SGHAT and CDR2 FQNNGV.

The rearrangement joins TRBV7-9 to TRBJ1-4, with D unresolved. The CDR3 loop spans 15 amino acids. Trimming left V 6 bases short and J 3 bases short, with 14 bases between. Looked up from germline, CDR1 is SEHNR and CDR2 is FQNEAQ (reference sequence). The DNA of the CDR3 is TGTGCCAGCAGGGGTCAAGCGACGGCTAATGAAAAACTGTTTTTT. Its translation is CASRGQATANEKLFF. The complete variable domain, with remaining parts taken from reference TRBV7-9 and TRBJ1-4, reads DTGVSQNPRHKITKRGQNVTFRCDPISEHNRLYWYRQTLGQGPEFLTYFQNEAQLEKSRLLSDRFSAERPKGSFSTLEIQRTEQGDSAMYLCASRGQATANEKLFFGSGTQLSVL.

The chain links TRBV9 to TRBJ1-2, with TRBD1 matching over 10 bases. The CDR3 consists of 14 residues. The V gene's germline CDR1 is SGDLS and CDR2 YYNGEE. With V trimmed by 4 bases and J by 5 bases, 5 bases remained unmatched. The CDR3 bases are TGTGCCAGCAGCCCTGGGACAGGGGCTTATGGCTACACCTTC. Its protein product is CASSPGTGAYGYTF.

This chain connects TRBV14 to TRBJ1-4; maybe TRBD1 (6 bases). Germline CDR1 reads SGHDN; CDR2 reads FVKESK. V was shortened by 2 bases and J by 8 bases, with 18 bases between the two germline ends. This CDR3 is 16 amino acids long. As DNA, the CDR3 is TGTGCCAGCAGCCAAAAGATTAACAGGAGGGGGGAAAAACTGTTTTTT. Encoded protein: CASSQKINRRGEKLFF.